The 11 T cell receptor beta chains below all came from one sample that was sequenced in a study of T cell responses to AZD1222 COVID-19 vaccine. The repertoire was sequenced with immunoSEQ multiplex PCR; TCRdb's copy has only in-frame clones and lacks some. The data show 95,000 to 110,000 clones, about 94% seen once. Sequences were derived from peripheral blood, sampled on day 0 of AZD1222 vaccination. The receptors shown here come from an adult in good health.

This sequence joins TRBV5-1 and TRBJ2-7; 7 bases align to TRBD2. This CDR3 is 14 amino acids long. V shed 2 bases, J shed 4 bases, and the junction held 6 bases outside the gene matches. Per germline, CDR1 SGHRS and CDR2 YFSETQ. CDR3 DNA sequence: TGCGCCAGCAGCTTCGGGGGAGGGGCGTACGAGCAGTACTTC. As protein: CASSFGGGAYEQYF.

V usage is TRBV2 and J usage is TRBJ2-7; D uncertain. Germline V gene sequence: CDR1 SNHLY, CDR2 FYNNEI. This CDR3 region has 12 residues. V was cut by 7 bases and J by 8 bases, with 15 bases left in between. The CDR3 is CASNGLGRKQYF. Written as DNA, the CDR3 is TGTGCCAGCAATGGTCTGGGAAGGAAGCAGTACTTC.

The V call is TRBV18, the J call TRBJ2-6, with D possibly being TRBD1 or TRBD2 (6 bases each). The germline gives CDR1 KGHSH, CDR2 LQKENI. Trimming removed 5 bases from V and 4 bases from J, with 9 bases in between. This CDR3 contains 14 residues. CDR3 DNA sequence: TGTGCCAGCTCAGGGGGGCCCGGGGCCAACGTCCTGACTTTC. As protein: CASSGGPGANVLTF.

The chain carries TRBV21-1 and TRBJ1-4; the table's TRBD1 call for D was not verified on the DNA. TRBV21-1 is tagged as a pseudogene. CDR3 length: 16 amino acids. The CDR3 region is CASSKVHIGGSEKLFF. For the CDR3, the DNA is TGTGCCAGCAGCAAAGTTCATATAGGGGGCAGTGAAAAACTGTTTTTT.

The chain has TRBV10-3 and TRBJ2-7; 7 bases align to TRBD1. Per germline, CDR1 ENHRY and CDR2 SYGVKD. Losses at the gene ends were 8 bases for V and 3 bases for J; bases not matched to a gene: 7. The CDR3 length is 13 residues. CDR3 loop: CAIRRQGSYEQYF. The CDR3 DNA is TGTGCCATCCGCCGACAGGGAAGCTACGAGCAGTACTTC.

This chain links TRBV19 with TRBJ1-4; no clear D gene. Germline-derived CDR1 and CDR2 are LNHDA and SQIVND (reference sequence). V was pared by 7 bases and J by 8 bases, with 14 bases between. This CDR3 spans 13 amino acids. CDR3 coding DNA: TGTGCCAGTAAGGACCCCCGGCGCGAAAAACTGTTTTTT. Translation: CASKDPRREKLFF.

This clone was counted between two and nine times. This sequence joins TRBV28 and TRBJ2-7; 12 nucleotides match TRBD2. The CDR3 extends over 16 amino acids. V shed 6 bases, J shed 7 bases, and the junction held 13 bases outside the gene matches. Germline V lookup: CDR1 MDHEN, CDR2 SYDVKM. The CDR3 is CASRETSGSDGGEQYF. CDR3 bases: TGTGCCAGCAGGGAGACTAGCGGGAGCGACGGAGGTGAGCAGTACTTC.

The chain's CDR3 is CASSKASSRAQHSNQPQHF. CDR3 bases: TGTGCCAGCAGCAAAGCTTCGAGCAGGGCTCAGCATAGCAATCAGCCCCAGCATTTT. The rearrangement uses TRBV21-1 and TRBJ1-5; the table's TRBD1 call for D was not verified on the DNA. TRBV21-1 is an annotated pseudogene. The CDR3 has 19 amino acids.

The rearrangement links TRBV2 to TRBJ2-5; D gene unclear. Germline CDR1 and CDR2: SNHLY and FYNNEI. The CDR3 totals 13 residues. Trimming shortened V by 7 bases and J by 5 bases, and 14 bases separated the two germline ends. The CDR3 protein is CASTNTLGETQYF. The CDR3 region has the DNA TGTGCCAGCACAAATACCCTGGGGGAGACCCAGTACTTC. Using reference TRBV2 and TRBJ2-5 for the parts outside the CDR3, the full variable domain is EPEVTQTPSHQVTQMGQEVILRCVPISNHLYFYWYRQILGQKVEFLVSFYNNEISEKSEIFDDQFSVERPDGSNFTLKIRSTKLEDSAMYFCASTNTLGETQYFGPGTRLLVL.

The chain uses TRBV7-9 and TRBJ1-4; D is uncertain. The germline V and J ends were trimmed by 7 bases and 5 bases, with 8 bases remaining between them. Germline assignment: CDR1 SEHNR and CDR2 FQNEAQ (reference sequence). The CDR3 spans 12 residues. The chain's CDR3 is CASNRGNEKLFF. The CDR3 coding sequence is TGTGCCAGCAACCGCGGGAATGAAAAACTGTTTTTT. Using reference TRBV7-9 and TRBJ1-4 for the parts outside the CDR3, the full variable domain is DTGVSQNPRHKITKRGQNVTFRCDPISEHNRLYWYRQTLGQGPEFLTYFQNEAQLEKSRLLSDRFSAERPKGSFSTLEIQRTEQGDSAMYLCASNRGNEKLFFGSGTQLSVL.

The CDR3 DNA follows: TGTGCCAGCAGCTCTACCCGACGCTACAATGAGCAGTTCTTC. Translation: CASSSTRRYNEQFF. V gene TRBV11-2 combines with J gene TRBJ2-1; D gene ambiguous. Germline V gene lookup returns CDR1 SGHAT and CDR2 FQNNGV. The ends were cut back, 4 bases at V and 3 bases at J, with 10 bases in the middle. The CDR3 runs to 14 residues.